This T cell receptor (beta chain) was observed in a study of blood T cells in healthy people across ages. The germline V gene encodes CDR1 SGHKS and CDR2 YYEKEE (reference sequence). Trimming stripped 4 bases from V and 4 bases from J, with 17 bases between. The CDR3 runs 15 residues. The second PCR ran about 6 to 12 cycles with a sample-barcoded 5' primer and J-beta primers. TCRdb re-analysed the 5' RACE reads in MiXCR, keeping a single row per CDR3 protein. The sample holds about 930,000 distinct CDR3 sequences; roughly 28% are singletons and the top ten take roughly 10%. Separately, the same data were catalogued under a study of T cells of mothers and their children. As reported in that work: Added by the second PCR's M1S primer were sample barcodes and 2-4 random nucleotides.

Sequencing was carried out using blood. The chain couples TRBV5-5 to TRBJ1-2; D unresolved. This sequence was found in a woman aged 40-49 years in good health. In DNA, the CDR3 is TGTGCCAGCAGCCGGGTGGAGGATTCGGTCTATGGCTACACCTTC. Translated, it gives CASSRVEDSVYGYTF. Combining the CDR3 with reference TRBV5-5 and TRBJ1-2 gives the whole variable domain DAGVTQSPTHLIKTRGQQVTLRCSPISGHKSVSWYQQVLGQGPQFIFQYYEKEERGRGNFPDRFSARQFPNYSSELNVNALLLGDSALYLCASSRVEDSVYGYTFGSGTRLTVV.